This T cell receptor (beta chain) originates from a study of blood T cells in healthy people across ages (dated by TCRdb to the mid-2010s). Broadly, across the study: Template switching captured roughly one uniquely barcoded TCR beta cDNA molecule per two T cells in model experiments. Using deep sequencing normalized with unique cDNA molecular identifiers, the study measured how TCR beta repertoire diversity changes with age. Donors were grouped into four age groups: young (average approximately 16 years), middle-aged (39), aged (about 60) and long-lived (approximately 75). Donors of different ages were randomly distributed across sequencing lanes to avoid experimental bias. For two donors (one aged 18 to 30 and one aged 80 or older), the study analyzed two additional independent replicas of 1 million unique cDNA reads from the same blood draw. Study-level results and caveats: Observed TCR beta diversity per million T cells fell roughly linearly with age, and a significant reduction was already apparent by age about 36. Observed TCR beta diversity correlated strongly with the percentage of naive T cells measured by flow cytometry. Estimates of total diversity based on one million sequenced T cells were considered lower bounds and underestimates. Compared with the aged group, the long-lived group had more naive CD4+ T cells, fewer expanded clones and increased TCR diversity, suggesting age selection. Donor CMV infection status was unknown, potentially confounding age-related changes in expanded clonotypes. Because profiling used bulk unsorted PBMCs, naive and antigen-experienced compartments could not be compared conclusively.

At the junction V is shortened by 3 bases and J by 8 bases, with 13 bases in between. From its cysteine to its phenylalanine, the CDR3 spans 13 amino acids. The kept DNA is CDR3 alone, 39 bases in frame from the first base. The receptor library was made with 5' RACE. Sequencing used an Illumina HiSeq 2500. A second PCR of roughly 7 to 12 cycles was performed with a sample-barcoded 5' primer and a J-beta primer mix. A template-switch 5' adaptor carrying 12 random nucleotides introduced a unique molecular identifier onto each TCR beta cDNA molecule. Each sample yielded at least 3 million CDR3-containing paired-end reads. The Mint cDNA synthesis kit, primed by a TRBC-specific oligonucleotide, was used to synthesize first-strand cDNA from all RNA. After uracil-DNA glycosylase treatment, a first 18-cycle PCR used universal primers M1SS and BC2_uni_R on all cDNA. As for the original processing: For normalization, 1 million high-quality reads were randomly selected from each sample, with every read carrying a distinct molecular identifier. Instead of being binned into consensus sequences, reads that shared molecular identifiers were thrown out. MiTCR, with a Q25 quality threshold and the strictest error-elimination algorithm, was used for CDR3 identification, clonotype clustering and error correction. A nonparametric unseen species model with Euler transformation was used to estimate lower-bound total TCR beta diversity. TCRdb trimmed public reads at Q25 via fastp, called clones via MiXCR and kept in-frame beta chains. CDR3 protein sequences are deduplicated, and each keeps its most common genes and DNA. These V and J calls derive from TCRdb rather than the authors' analysis. A total of some 700,000 distinct CDR3 sequences appear in this sample, about 42% of them only once. The ten largest make up 20% to 25% of the sample.

This clonotype was detected many times. Its antigen is still unknown. No much larger clonotype is one base removed from it; base qualities were not supplied. Systemically healthy Caucasian individuals from Russia, 35 to 40 in total and aged about 6 to 95 years, were included as donors. Each donor gave 8 to 10 milliliters of peripheral blood, drawn into EDTA-treated Vacutainer tubes. PBMCs were isolated by Ficoll-Paque density-gradient centrifugation, with at least 7 million obtained per sample. Total RNA was extracted from PBMCs with Trizol reagent, with at least 6 micrograms obtained per sample. The percentages of naive CD45RAhigh/CD27high T cells were determined by flow cytometry on a PBMC aliquot from every donor.

The sample was blood. The sequence came from a woman aged 55-75 years in good health. The rearranged chain carries TRBV12-3 or TRBV12-4 and TRBJ1-2; the best D guess is TRBD1, with 6 bases matching. The nucleotide sequence is given as TGTGCCAGCAGTTTCCCGGGGGGGGGCGGCTACACCTTC. This sequence encodes CASSFPGGGGYTF.